This T cell receptor (beta chain) was identified in a study of blood T cell repertoires in COVID-19. Authors' processing steps: Scientists estimated how many nucleated cells there were by amplifying reference gene primers. Profiled with immunoSEQ multiplex PCR; TCRdb holds only in-frame clones, not every one. The V and J calls and clone size were taken over from that table, and D and trimming were inferred from the DNA. The data hold about 140,000 clones, with 88% observed a single time. The CDR3 extends over 13 amino acids. CDR1 LNHNV and CDR2 YYDKDF come from the germline V gene (reference sequence). V trimming: 4 bases; J trimming: 10 bases; junction bases outside the gene matches: 6.

Sequenced material: peripheral blood. This receptor was identified in a human donor with COVID-19, enrolled during active disease. The donor label of this sample is uncertain. The rearrangement uses TRBV15 and TRBJ2-1, with 8 bases fitting TRBD2. CDR3 region: CATSTAGGREQFF. The CDR3 DNA is TGTGCCACCAGCACCGCGGGGGGAAGAGAGCAGTTCTTC.